These 11 T cell receptor beta chains were all obtained from the same sample, sequenced in a study of blood T cell repertoires in COVID-19. Only in-frame clones appear in the TCRdb table, and some are missing; sequencing was by immunoSEQ multiplex PCR. The table includes around 220,000 clones, about 86% detected once. Input material: peripheral blood. The receptors stem from a man between 18 and 29 years old with active or convalescent COVID-19.

V is TRBV7-6 and J is TRBJ1-1; 7 nucleotides agree with TRBD1. This CDR3 region has 13 residues. Germline CDR1 is SGHVS and CDR2 is FNYEAQ. J was trimmed by 2 bases and V by 5 bases; bases with no gene match: 2. CDR3 loop: CASSGQENTEAFF. CDR3 nucleotide sequence: TGTGCCAGCAGCGGACAGGAAAACACTGAAGCTTTCTTT.

The chain joins TRBV28 to TRBJ1-1; D gene unclear. Germline V gives CDR1 MDHEN, CDR2 SYDVKM. V shed 5 bases and J shed 3 bases, with 13 bases lying between them. CDR3 length: 14 amino acids. This CDR3 is CASSLEGGDTEAFF. The CDR3 DNA follows: TGTGCCAGCAGTCTAGAGGGTGGGGACACTGAAGCTTTCTTT.

The CDR3 DNA is TGCAGCGTTGTAACTAGCGGGAGGAGAAATACGCAGTATTTT. Translated: CSVVTSGRRNTQYF. This chain connects TRBV29-1 to TRBJ2-3; 12 nucleotides match TRBD2. The CDR3 has 14 amino acids. J was trimmed by 7 bases and V by 4 bases; bases with no gene match: 6. The germline gives CDR1 SQVTM, CDR2 ANQGSEA.

The V gene is TRBV6-2 or TRBV6-3, the J gene TRBJ2-7; D call uncertain. This CDR3 region has 14 residues. The germline V gene encodes CDR1 MNHEY and CDR2 SVGEGT. Trimming removed 4 bases from V and 5 bases from J, with 15 bases in between. CDR3 sequence: CASSSDHSPDEQYF. In nucleotides, the CDR3 is TGTGCCAGCAGTTCCGATCATTCGCCGGACGAGCAGTACTTC.

The V and J genes are TRBV5-6 and TRBJ2-5; the match to TRBD1 covers 7 bases. There are 16 residues in the CDR3. Per the germline V gene, CDR1 is SGHDT and CDR2 is YYEEEE. J was trimmed by 2 bases and V by 0 bases; bases with no gene match: 7. CDR3 region: CASSLGTGARQETQYF. The CDR3 region has the DNA TGTGCCAGCAGCTTGGGAACAGGGGCTCGACAAGAGACCCAGTACTTC.

This clone showed up just a few times. This sequence joins TRBV14 and TRBJ2-4; D perhaps matches TRBD1 (5 bases). The CDR3 runs 16 residues. The V end lost 4 bases, the J end lost 0 bases, and 13 bases lay between the germline ends. Germline V gives CDR1 SGHDN, CDR2 FVKESK. In DNA form, the CDR3 reads TGTGCCAGCAGCCGGACGGTGGGGCTAGCCAAAAACATTCAGTACTTC. Its translation: CASSRTVGLAKNIQYF.

The rearrangement links TRBV28 to TRBJ1-6, with a possible D match to TRBD1 (6 bases). The ends were cut back, 3 bases at V and 11 bases at J, with 17 bases in the middle. The CDR3 totals 15 residues. Germline V lookup: CDR1 MDHEN, CDR2 SYDVKM. The DNA for the CDR3 is TGTGCCAGCAGTTTCTTTGGGCAGGGGCTTCCACCCCTCCACTTT. It specifies CASSFFGQGLPPLHF.

This sequence joins TRBV2 and TRBJ2-7; possible D gene TRBD2, 6 bases. Germline V gene sequence: CDR1 SNHLY, CDR2 FYNNEI. V dropped 6 bases and J dropped 3 bases, with 21 bases sitting between them. The length of the CDR3 is 16 residues. The CDR3 region is CASSENRDGGNYEQYF. The CDR3 DNA is TGTGCCAGCAGCGAAAACCGGGACGGCGGGAACTACGAGCAGTACTTC.

The V call is TRBV10-3, the J call TRBJ1-5, with unresolved D. The germline V gene has CDR1 ENHRY and CDR2 SYGVKD. The ends were cut back, 3 bases at V and 3 bases at J, with 15 bases in the middle. CDR3 length: 16 residues. The CDR3 sequence is CAISDRQALINQPQHF. CDR3 DNA sequence: TGTGCCATCAGTGATCGCCAGGCCCTTATCAATCAGCCCCAGCATTTT.

This chain links TRBV9 with TRBJ2-7; 9 bases line up with TRBD2. The CDR3 sequence is 17 residues long. Germline loops: CDR1 SGDLS, CDR2 YYNGEE. With 2 bases clipped from V and 1 base from J, the junction kept 10 bases outside the gene matches. The CDR3 nucleotides read TGTGCCAGCAGCGTTGGTTCCGGGACTAGCAATTCCTACGAGCAGTACTTC. The encoded protein is CASSVGSGTSNSYEQYF.

The V gene is TRBV20-1, the J gene TRBJ2-2; D is perhaps TRBD2 (6 bases). V was clipped by 3 bases and J by 4 bases, with 15 bases between them. Germline CDR1 reads DFQATT; CDR2 reads SNEGSKA (reference sequence). This CDR3 spans 15 amino acids. The CDR3 nucleotides read TGCAGTGCTAGTTCCCCCCGGGGGTCCACCGGGGAGCTGTTTTTT. Its protein is CSASSPRGSTGELFF.